This T cell receptor beta chain was obtained from a study of metastatic and nonmetastatic thyroid tumors. Study information: The study looked at repertoires side by side in blood and in tumor or nodule tissue from malignant and benign thyroid patients.

The CDR3 runs to 14 residues. CDR1 is SSHAT and CDR2 is FNYEAQ in the germline V gene (reference sequence). No treatment of any kind had been given to any patient before thyroid surgery. This clone was detected many times. One end of the junction does not line up with germline, which may come from a read error. In the authors' workflow: What underpinned the distant-metastasis classifier for papillary thyroid cancer was the set of CDR3 differences across clinicopathological groups. With MiXCR, TCRdb called clones anew from the PCR reads. The V and J calls, along with clone size, are taken from TCRdb and not from the paper's own processing. The table records 35,000 to 50,000 clones, roughly 4% of them present only once.

The sample taken for sequencing was blood. The V call is TRBV7-7, the J call TRBJ2-5; tentative D call: TRBD1 (5 bases). The source of this sequence is a female donor with papillary thyroid cancer or a benign thyroid nodule (not recorded which). Some clones in this sample may be carry-over from other donors' samples. This chain's CDR3 is CASSRGQKGETQYF. The CDR3 DNA is TGTGCTAGCAGCCGAGGACAAAAAGGAGAGACCCAGTACTTC.